This TCR beta chain was sequenced in a study of CD8 T cells in ankylosing spondylitis. Study observations and caveats: Disease-linked clones proved CD8+ and comparatively uncommon in peripheral blood.

MiXCR was run by TCRdb on the 5' RACE reads, yielding one entry per CDR3 protein. The sample gives 350,000 or so distinct CDR3 sequences, roughly 14% of which show up once; 1.1% is in the top ten. This clonotype was found a few times. Its antigen is unknown. Per the germline V gene, CDR1 is MDHEN and CDR2 is SYDVKM. V was trimmed by 5 bases and J by 18 bases, leaving 20 bases between them. This CDR3 spans 13 amino acids. Sample: blood, either unsorted or a sorted T cell fraction (not recorded which). The receptor was isolated from a male donor with ankylosing spondylitis or in good health (not recorded which). The chain uses TRBV28 and TRBJ1-6, with D possibly TRBD1 on 6 matching bases. CDR3 residues: CASSPPKDSLGHF. CDR3 bases: TGTGCCAGCAGTCCCCCGAAGGACAGTCTAGGCCACTTT.